The 19 T cell receptor beta chains in this list originate from one sample, sequenced in a study of T cell responses to AZD1222 COVID-19 vaccine. Repertoires were generated with immunoSEQ multiplex PCR, while TCRdb's copy carries only in-frame clones and drops some. Among 150,000 or so clones, 92% were seen once, and the ten largest hold 1.9%. The input for sequencing was peripheral blood, taken on day 0 of AZD1222 vaccination. The origin of the receptors is an adult in good health.

The chain couples TRBV28 to TRBJ2-2; D is unclear. The V and J ends lost 5 bases and 7 bases respectively, with 11 bases between them. The CDR3 totals 13 residues. Germline V lookup: CDR1 MDHEN, CDR2 SYDVKM. The CDR3 DNA sequence: TGTGCCAGCAGTCCCCCTCCGGGCGGGGAGCTGTTTTTT. This gives the protein CASSPPPGGELFF.

The chain carries TRBV7-9 and TRBJ2-3; D could derive from TRBD1 or TRBD2 (5 bases each). Trimming took 5 bases from V and 2 from J, leaving 17 bases between them. Germline assignment: CDR1 SEHNR and CDR2 FQNEAQ (reference sequence). This CDR3 has 16 amino acids. CDR3: CASSLAGTEHTDTQYF. As DNA, the CDR3 is TGTGCCAGCAGCCTCGCCGGGACGGAACACACAGATACGCAGTATTTT.

The V gene is TRBV4-1, the J gene TRBJ1-4; a weak D match, TRBD1 (5 bases). The CDR3 is 17 amino acids. Germline V gene data show CDR1 as MGHRA and CDR2 as YSYEKL. The V end lost 4 bases, the J end lost 0 bases, and 15 bases lay between the germline ends. In nucleotides, the CDR3 is TGCGCCAGCAGCCGAATCCTGGCGGGGCCAACTAATGAAAAACTGTTTTTT. Encoded protein: CASSRILAGPTNEKLFF.

The chain has TRBV10-3 and TRBJ1-1; the D gene is possibly TRBD1 (5 bases). Between the trimmed V and J ends, which lost 9 bases and 0 bases, there was a span of 14 bases. From germline, CDR1 is ENHRY and CDR2 SYGVKD. The CDR3 length is 14 residues. This CDR3 is CAILPGAMNTEAFF. CDR3 sequence (DNA): TGTGCCATTTTGCCCGGGGCTATGAACACTGAAGCTTTCTTT.

The chain links TRBV2 to TRBJ1-2; the match to TRBD1 covers 12 bases. There are 14 residues in the CDR3. Germline V gene data show CDR1 as SNHLY and CDR2 as FYNNEI. V gave up 5 bases and J gave up 4 bases; unmatched junction bases: 2. CDR3 loop: CASSLGQGAYGYTF. The CDR3 region has the DNA TGTGCCAGCAGTCTGGGACAGGGGGCCTATGGCTACACCTTC.

The V call is TRBV19, the J call TRBJ1-4; 9 nucleotides align to TRBD1. Looked up from germline, CDR1 is LNHDA and CDR2 is SQIVND (reference sequence). V lost 7 bases and J lost 6; bases outside the gene matches: 9. There are 15 residues in the CDR3. CDR3 sequence (DNA): TGTGCCAGTAAGGGACAGGGAGGGAACCATGAAAAACTGTTTTTT. It specifies CASKGQGGNHEKLFF.

The gene calls are TRBV10-2 and TRBJ2-5; TRBD1 might be the D (5 bases). V dropped 2 bases and J dropped 6 bases, with 16 bases sitting between them. The CDR3 sequence is 15 residues long. Germline-derived CDR1 and CDR2 are WSHSY and SAAADI. In DNA, the CDR3 is TGCGCCAGCAGTGAGCCATTTCAGGGTGACCAGACCCAGTACTTC. It encodes CASSEPFQGDQTQYF.

The J gene is TRBJ1-2, the V gene TRBV29-1; 10 bases agree with TRBD1. Germline CDR1 reads SQVTM; CDR2 reads ANQGSEA. V shed 4 bases and J 4 bases; nucleotides not matched to a gene: 3. The CDR3 runs 13 residues. The CDR3 coding sequence is TGCAGCGTTGTGGGGACAGGGGCCTATGGCTACACCTTC. This sequence encodes CSVVGTGAYGYTF.

Comment on this clone: One junction end disagrees with the germline gene, perhaps due to a read error. This rearrangement joins TRBV7-7 to TRBJ2-5; 7 bases are shared with TRBD2. CDR3 length: 16 amino acids. Germline CDR1 reads SSHAT; CDR2 reads FNYEAQ (reference sequence). The CDR3 loop reads CASSPREVSGAETQYF. In DNA, the CDR3 is TGTGCTAGCAGCCCTCGGGAGGTCAGCGGGGCAGAGACCCAGTACTTC. The full variable domain, its missing parts supplied by reference TRBV7-7 and TRBJ2-5, is GAGVSQSPRYKVTKRGQDVTLRCDPISSHATLYWYQQALGQGPEFLTYFNYEAQPDKSGLPSDRFSAERPEGSISTLTIQRTEQRDSAMYRCASSPREVSGAETQYFGPGTRLLVL.

The chain links TRBV2 to TRBJ1-2, with D perhaps matching TRBD1 (5 bases). Germline-derived CDR1 and CDR2 are SNHLY and FYNNEI. V was cut by 4 bases and J by 8 bases, with 20 bases left in between. The CDR3 totals 15 residues. CDR3 sequence reads: CASSGGGAGRAGYTF. The DNA for the CDR3 is TGTGCCAGCAGTGGGGGTGGGGCAGGACGAGCCGGCTACACCTTC.

The gene calls are TRBV10-1 and TRBJ1-2; 7 bases line up with TRBD1. V lost 5 bases and J lost 6; bases outside the gene matches: 6. The germline V gene has CDR1 WNHNN and CDR2 SYGVQD (reference sequence). This CDR3 spans 13 amino acids. CDR3 protein: CASSRDREDGYTF. The CDR3 DNA is TGCGCCAGCAGTCGCGACAGGGAAGATGGCTACACCTTC.

This chain connects TRBV19 to TRBJ2-2, with 8 bases matching TRBD1. Looked up from germline, CDR1 is LNHDA and CDR2 is SQIVND (reference sequence). Losses at the gene ends were 4 bases for V and 1 base for J; bases not matched to a gene: 8. The CDR3 extends over 17 amino acids. The DNA of the CDR3 is TGTGCCAGTAGTAGACGACAGGGGCCATTGAACACCGGGGAGCTGTTTTTT. Protein product: CASSRRQGPLNTGELFF.

The chain links TRBV24-1 to TRBJ2-3; 12 bases are a match to TRBD2. This CDR3 is 17 amino acids long. After removal of 4 bases from V and 2 bases from J, the junction contained 6 bases not matched to a gene. The germline V gene encodes CDR1 KGHDR and CDR2 SFDVKD. The CDR3 reads CATSDGTSGWDTDTQYF. Here the CDR3 DNA reads TGTGCCACCAGTGACGGGACTAGCGGGTGGGACACAGATACGCAGTATTTT.

The chain employs TRBV7-9 and TRBJ2-7; 7 bases line up with TRBD1. After removal of 5 bases from V and 3 bases from J, the junction contained 1 base not matched to a gene. Germline V gives CDR1 SEHNR, CDR2 FQNEAQ (reference sequence). The CDR3 has 12 residues. CDR3 DNA: TGTGCCAGCAGCCGACAGGGCTACGAGCAGTACTTC. Residues: CASSRQGYEQYF.

The chain is built from TRBV2 and TRBJ2-1, with D possibly being TRBD1 (6 bases). Germline CDR1 reads SNHLY; CDR2 reads FYNNEI. The CDR3 length is 13 residues. Between the trimmed V and J ends, which lost 3 bases and 8 bases, there was a span of 11 bases. CDR3 DNA: TGTGCCAGCAGTGACTGGGGGCAGGATGAGCAGTTCTTC. Its protein is CASSDWGQDEQFF.

In its sample, this clone is medium-sized. The V and J genes are TRBV19 and TRBJ2-2; a possible D gene is TRBD1 (8 bases). Trimming removed 11 bases at V and 1 base at J, with 14 bases between. Germline CDR1 is LNHDA and CDR2 is SQIVND (reference sequence). There are 14 residues in the CDR3. The CDR3 DNA reads TGTGCCGCACAGGGGGGGATGAACACCGGGGAGCTGTTTTTT. It is translated as CAAQGGMNTGELFF.

The CDR3 region is CASSFGAGSDTQYF. The CDR3 DNA reads as TGCGCCAGCAGCTTTGGGGCAGGGTCAGATACGCAGTATTTT. This chain uses TRBV5-1 with TRBJ2-3; a possible D gene is TRBD1 (5 bases). CDR3 length equals 14 residues. The V end lost 2 bases, the J end lost 4 bases, and 11 bases lay between the germline ends. Germline V gene lookup returns CDR1 SGHRS and CDR2 YFSETQ.

V and J are TRBV3-1 (or the pseudogene TRBV3-2) and TRBJ1-4; no definite D call. The CDR3 is 16 residues long. V dropped 4 bases and J dropped 3 bases, with 15 bases sitting between them. CDR1 LGHDT and CDR2 YNNKEL come from the germline V gene (reference sequence). Here the CDR3 DNA reads TGTGCCAGCAGCCCTGCCGGGAGGACGTCTAATGAAAAACTGTTTTTT. This codes for CASSPAGRTSNEKLFF.

The chain joins TRBV4-3 to TRBJ2-7; D is perhaps TRBD2 (6 bases). The V end lost 6 bases, the J end lost 0 bases, and 24 bases lay between the germline ends. The CDR3 covers 18 residues. Germline V CDR1 and CDR2: LGHNA, YSLEER. The CDR3 here is CASRLRGCRPSSSYEQYF. In DNA, the CDR3 is TGCGCCAGCAGGCTCCGGGGGTGTCGTCCATCGAGCTCCTACGAGCAGTACTTC.